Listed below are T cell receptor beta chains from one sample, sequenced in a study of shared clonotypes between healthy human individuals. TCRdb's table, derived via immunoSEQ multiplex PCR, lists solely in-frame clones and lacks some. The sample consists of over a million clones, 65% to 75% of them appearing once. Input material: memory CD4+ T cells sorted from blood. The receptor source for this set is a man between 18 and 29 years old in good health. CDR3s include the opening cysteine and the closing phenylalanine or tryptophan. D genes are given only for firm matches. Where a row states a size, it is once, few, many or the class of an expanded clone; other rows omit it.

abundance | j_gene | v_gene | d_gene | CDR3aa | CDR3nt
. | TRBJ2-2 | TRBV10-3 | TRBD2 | CAITAGLAGGELFF | TGTGCCATCACCGCCGGACTAGCGGGAGGGGAGCTGTTTTTT
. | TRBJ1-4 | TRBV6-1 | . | CASSEAGATNEKLFF | TGTGCCAGCAGTGAAGCGGGGGCAACGAATGAAAAACTGTTTTTT
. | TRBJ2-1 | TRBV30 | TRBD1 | CAWSTGQGGNEQFF | TGTGCCTGGAGTACGGGACAGGGGGGCAATGAGCAGTTCTTC
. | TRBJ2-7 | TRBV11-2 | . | CASSRVGEYEQYF | TGTGCCAGCAGCCGAGTCGGCGAATACGAGCAGTACTTC
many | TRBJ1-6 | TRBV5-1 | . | CASRLRREGDNSPLHF | TGCGCCTCACGCCTAAGGAGGGAAGGAGATAATTCACCCCTCCACTTT
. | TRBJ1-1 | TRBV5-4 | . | CASSLPGYTEAFF | TGTGCCAGCAGCTTGCCGGGGTACACTGAAGCTTTCTTT
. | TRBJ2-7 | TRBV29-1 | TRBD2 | CSVEDPGRSSYEQYF | TGCAGCGTTGAAGACCCCGGGAGGTCCTCCTACGAGCAGTACTTC
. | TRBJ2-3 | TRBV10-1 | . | CATGLSTDTQYF | TGCGCCACGGGACTGAGCACAGATACGCAGTATTTT
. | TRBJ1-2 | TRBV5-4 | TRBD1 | CASSLAGGGQGPGGYTF | TGTGCCAGCAGCTTGGCCGGGGGTGGACAGGGCCCTGGTGGCTACACCTTC
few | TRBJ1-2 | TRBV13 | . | CASSTIANYGYTF | TGTGCCAGCAGCACGATAGCTAACTATGGCTACACCTTC
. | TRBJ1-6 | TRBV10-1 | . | CASSEGGGRNSPLHF | TGCGCCAGCAGTGAAGGGGGAGGACGGAATTCACCCCTCCACTTT
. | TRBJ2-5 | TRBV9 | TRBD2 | CASSVATGTSGQETQYF | TGTGCCAGCAGCGTAGCTACAGGGACTAGCGGCCAAGAGACCCAGTACTTC
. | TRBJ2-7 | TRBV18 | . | CASSPAGRGGNEQYF | TGTGCCAGCTCACCCGCCGGGAGAGGCGGAAATGAGCAGTACTTC
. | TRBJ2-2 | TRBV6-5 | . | CASSYQGMGTGELFF | TGTGCCAGCAGTTACCAGGGTATGGGCACCGGGGAGCTGTTTTTT
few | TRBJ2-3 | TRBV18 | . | CASPSPSTDTQYF | TGTGCCAGTCCCTCCCCTAGCACAGATACGCAGTATTTT
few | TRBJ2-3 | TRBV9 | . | CASSVTRRDTQYF | TGTGCCAGCAGCGTTACTAGACGTGATACGCAGTATTTT
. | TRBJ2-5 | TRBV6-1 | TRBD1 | CASSPNRGSGETQYF | TGTGCCAGCAGCCCGAACAGGGGCTCAGGGGAGACCCAGTACTTC
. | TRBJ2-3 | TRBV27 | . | CASSKFGDTDTQYF | TGTGCCAGCAGTAAGTTTGGGGACACAGATACGCAGTATTTT
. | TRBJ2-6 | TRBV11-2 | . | CASSFGTSSGANVLTF | TGTGCCAGCAGCTTCGGCACCAGCTCTGGGGCCAACGTCCTGACTTTC
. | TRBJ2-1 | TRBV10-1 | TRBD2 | CASSVASGTYNEQFF | TGCGCCAGCAGTGTCGCTAGCGGGACCTACAATGAGCAGTTCTTC
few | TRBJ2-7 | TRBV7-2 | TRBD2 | CASSLSGGAYEQYF | TGTGCCAGCAGCTTGAGTGGGGGGGCCTACGAGCAGTACTTC
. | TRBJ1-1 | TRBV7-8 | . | CASSLTYREDTEAFF | TGTGCCAGCAGCTTGACTTATCGGGAGGACACTGAAGCTTTCTTT
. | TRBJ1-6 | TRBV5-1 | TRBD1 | CASSLRGTGDSPLHF | TGCGCCAGCAGCTTGCGAGGGACAGGGGATTCACCCCTCCACTTT
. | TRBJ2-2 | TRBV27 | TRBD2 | CASGNRRLAGTGELFF | TGTGCCAGCGGCAACCGGCGACTAGCGGGCACCGGGGAGCTGTTTTTT
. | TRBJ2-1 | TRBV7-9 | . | CASSGKGSLNEQFF | TGTGCCAGCAGCGGTAAAGGGAGTCTCAATGAGCAGTTCTTC
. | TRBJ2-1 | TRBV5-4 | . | CASSLDSGPYNEQFF | TGTGCCAGCAGCTTGGATAGCGGTCCATACAATGAGCAGTTCTTC
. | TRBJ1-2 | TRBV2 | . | CASSASNYGYTF | TGTGCCAGCAGTGCAAGTAACTATGGCTACACCTTC
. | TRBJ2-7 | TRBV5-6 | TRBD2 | CASSYDGRISYEQYF | TGTGCCAGCAGCTATGACGGGAGGATCTCCTACGAGCAGTACTTC
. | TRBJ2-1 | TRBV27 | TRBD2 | CASSTLAGAGDEQFF | TGTGCCAGCAGTACCTTAGCGGGAGCAGGAGATGAGCAGTTCTTC
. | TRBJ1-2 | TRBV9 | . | CASSVALEKSGAEDRYTF | TGTGCCAGCAGCGTAGCTTTAGAGAAGTCAGGGGCAGAGGATCGCTACACCTTC
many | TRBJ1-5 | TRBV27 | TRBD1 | CASSGQGDQPQHF | TGTGCCAGCAGCGGACAGGGCGATCAGCCCCAGCATTTT
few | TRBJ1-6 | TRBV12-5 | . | CASEAHLLGNGDSPLHF | TGTGCTAGTGAAGCCCACCTCCTCGGGAACGGAGATTCACCCCTCCACTTT
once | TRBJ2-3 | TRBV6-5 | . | CASTGQDTQYF | TGTGCCAGCACCGGACAGGATACGCAGTATTTT
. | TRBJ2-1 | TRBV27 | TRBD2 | CASSGILGTSANEQFF | TGTGCCAGCAGTGGAATTCTGGGGACTAGCGCCAATGAGCAGTTCTTC
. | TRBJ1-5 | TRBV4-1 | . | CASSQADMGFTNQPQHF | TGCGCCAGCAGCCAAGCCGATATGGGATTCACCAATCAGCCCCAGCATTTT
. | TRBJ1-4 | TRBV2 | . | CASRTGTSTNEKLFF | TGTGCCAGCAGGACCGGGACTTCAACTAATGAAAAACTGTTTTTT
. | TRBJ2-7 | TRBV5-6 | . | CASSLARTEQYF | TGTGCCAGCAGCTTGGCACGGACCGAGCAGTACTTC
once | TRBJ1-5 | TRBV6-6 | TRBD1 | CATERSGGVQPQHF | TGTGCCACCGAGAGGTCAGGGGGCGTCCAGCCCCAGCATTTT
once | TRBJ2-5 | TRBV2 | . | CASSAGLRETQYF | TGTGCCAGCAGTGCGGGGCTTCGCGAGACCCAGTACTTC
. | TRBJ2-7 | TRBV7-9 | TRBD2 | CASSLGRGGWREVTSEQYF | TGTGCCAGCAGCTTAGGTAGAGGGGGTTGGCGGGAGGTAACATCCGAGCAGTACTTC
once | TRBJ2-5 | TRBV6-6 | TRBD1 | CASSYSGTGLQETQYF | TGTGCCAGCAGTTACTCCGGGACAGGGTTGCAAGAGACCCAGTACTTC
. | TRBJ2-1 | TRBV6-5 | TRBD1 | CASRETGGTYEQFF | TGTGCCAGCAGGGAGACAGGGGGGACGTATGAGCAGTTCTTC
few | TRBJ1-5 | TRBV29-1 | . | CSVEEVEGQPQHF | TGCAGCGTTGAAGAAGTGGAGGGTCAGCCCCAGCATTTT
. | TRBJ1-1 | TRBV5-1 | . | CASRGFVLGDTEAFF | TGCGCCAGCAGGGGGTTCGTATTGGGGGACACTGAAGCTTTCTTT
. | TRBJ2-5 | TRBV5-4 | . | CASSVGSLQETQYF | TGTGCCAGCAGCGTTGGGTCCCTGCAAGAGACCCAGTACTTC
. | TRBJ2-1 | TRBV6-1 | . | CASSASDYNEQFF | TGTGCCAGCAGTGCCTCGGATTACAATGAGCAGTTCTTC
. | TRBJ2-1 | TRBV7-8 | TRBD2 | CASSLRASGSSYNEQFF | TGTGCCAGCAGCTTGAGGGCTAGCGGGAGCTCCTACAATGAGCAGTTCTTC
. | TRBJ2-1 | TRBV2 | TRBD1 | CANSRQGNEQFF | TGTGCCAACTCGAGACAGGGGAATGAGCAGTTCTTC
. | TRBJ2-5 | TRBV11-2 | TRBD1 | CASSLDSDRGETQYF | TGTGCCAGCAGCTTAGACTCGGACAGGGGAGAGACCCAGTACTTC
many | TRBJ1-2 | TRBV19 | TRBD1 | CASRLQGSNYGYTF | TGTGCCAGTAGACTACAGGGGTCCAACTATGGCTACACCTTC
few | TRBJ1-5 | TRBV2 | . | CASSDGALGRNNQPQHF | TGTGCCAGCAGTGACGGGGCCCTAGGTCGTAACAATCAGCCCCAGCATTTT
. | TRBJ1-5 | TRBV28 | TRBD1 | CASSFRDRGNQPQHF | TGTGCCAGCAGTTTCCGAGACAGGGGCAATCAGCCCCAGCATTTT
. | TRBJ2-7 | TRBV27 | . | CASSLYPDTFPYEQYF | TGTGCCAGCAGTTTATATCCGGACACTTTTCCCTACGAGCAGTACTTC